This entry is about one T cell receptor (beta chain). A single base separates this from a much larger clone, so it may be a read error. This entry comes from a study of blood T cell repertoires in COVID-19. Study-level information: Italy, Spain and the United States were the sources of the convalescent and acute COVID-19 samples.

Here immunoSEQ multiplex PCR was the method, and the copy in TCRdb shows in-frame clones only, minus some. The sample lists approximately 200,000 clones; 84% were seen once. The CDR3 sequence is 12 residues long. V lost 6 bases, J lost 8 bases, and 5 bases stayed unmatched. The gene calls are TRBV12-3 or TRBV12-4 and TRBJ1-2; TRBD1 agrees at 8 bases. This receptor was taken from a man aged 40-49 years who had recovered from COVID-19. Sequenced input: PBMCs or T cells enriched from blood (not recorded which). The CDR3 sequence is CASSPGQGGYTF. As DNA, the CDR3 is TGTGCCAGCAGCCCAGGACAGGGCGGCTACACCTTC.